This T cell receptor (beta chain) was captured in a study of T cells in Graves' hyperthyroidism and ophthalmopathy. Study overall: The blood sample was taken at first diagnosis, before treatment began. General study findings and limits: Before onset, by a median of about seven months, the model predicted ophthalmopathy. Peripheral blood also featured most of the thyroid clonotypes expanded above 0.001.

This clonotype was detected many times. No antigen is known for it. Germline CDR1 SGHTS, CDR2 YDEGEE. After removal of 0 bases from V and 9 bases from J, the junction contained 9 bases not matched to a gene. The CDR3 runs 16 residues. Amplification of TCR beta CDR3 regions was performed using RNA transcripts as template. The TCR CDR3 first-round RT-PCR relied on the HTBI primer set. MiXCR was run by TCRdb on the multiplex PCR reads, yielding one entry per CDR3 protein. The repertoire holds 600,000 or so distinct CDR3 sequences, with 12% to 15% as singletons. Diagnoses were made from clinical symptoms, serum measures (thyroxine and TRAb), thyroid ultrasound and orbital computed tomography.

The sequence was collected from a woman under 30 with Graves' ophthalmopathy. The sequencing input was blood. The chain recombines TRBV5-8 with TRBJ2-1; the match to TRBD1 covers 10 bases. CDR3: CASSLGRTGGLSEQFF. CDR3 nucleotide sequence: TGTGCCAGCAGCTTGGGGAGGACAGGGGGGTTGAGTGAGCAGTTCTTC. The full variable domain, with the rest looked up from reference TRBV5-8 and TRBJ2-1, is EAGVTQSPTHLIKTRGQQATLRCSPISGHTSVYWYQQALGLGLQFLLWYDEGEERNRGNFPPRFSGRQFPNYSSELNVNALELEDSALYLCASSLGRTGGLSEQFFGPGTRLTVL.